Here is one TCR beta chain with its context. These data belong to a study of cytomegalovirus exposure and HLA in healthy donors. The PCR was carried out with 60 Vbeta primers and 13 Jbeta primers. Assay used: immunoSEQ multiplex PCR; TCRdb lists only in-frame clones, some missing. Counted here are about 160,000 clones, roughly 79% occurring once; the ten biggest clones make up more than 0.8%. The germline V gene has CDR1 MNHNS and CDR2 SASEGT. Trimming pared 4 bases from V and 3 bases from J, leaving 10 bases between. The CDR3 is made up of 13 amino acids. This clonotype was sampled from a woman aged 40 to 50 in good health and CMV-seronegative. The chain uses TRBV6-1 and TRBJ2-7; TRBD2 is a possible D gene (6 bases). Input material: PBMCs. CDR3 protein: CASSVEGNYEQYF. CDR3 sequence (DNA): TGTGCCAGCAGTGTGGAGGGGAACTACGAGCAGTACTTC.